The 24 T cell receptor beta chains given below trace back to one sample, sequenced in a study of molecular identifiers for immune sequencing clone quantification. One entry per CDR3 protein, called by TCRdb with MiXCR from the PCR reads. The sample has 490,000 or so distinct CDR3 sequences, about a quarter seen once. The sample consisted of naive CD8+ T cells from blood, with Jurkat cell RNA spiked in. Sample subset: FACS-sorted CD8+CD4-CCR7+CD45RA+ naive T cells. Every receptor here comes from a human donor in good health. Some libraries in this study had Jurkat cell RNA spiked in.

This clonotype came up many times. The chain links TRBV9 to TRBJ1-1; D is undetermined. The CDR3 is made up of 13 amino acids. The germline gives CDR1 SGDLS, CDR2 YYNGEE. Between the trimmed V and J ends, which lost 4 bases and 1 base, there was a span of 8 bases. DNA of the CDR3: TGTGCCAGCAGCCCCGATAAGAACACTGAAGCTTTCTTT. Protein: CASSPDKNTEAFF.

The chain is built from TRBV4-3 and TRBJ1-1; D may be TRBD1 (6 bases). Deletions cut 1 base from V and 3 bases from J, with 18 bases between. In germline, CDR1 is LGHNA, CDR2 YSLEER. The CDR3 consists of 17 residues. The CDR3 DNA reads TGCGCCAGCAGCCAAGTCGTCGTTTCGGACAGATACACTGAAGCTTTCTTT. Amino acids: CASSQVVVSDRYTEAFF.

The chain employs TRBV11-2 and TRBJ1-2; 7 bases map to TRBD1. The ends lost 3 bases at V and 6 bases at J; junction bases unmatched: 7. The CDR3 contains 14 residues. Germline V CDR1 and CDR2: SGHAT, FQNNGV. The CDR3 sequence: CASSFSDRINGYTF. CDR3 DNA sequence: TGTGCCAGCAGCTTCTCGGACAGGATCAATGGCTACACCTTC.

V and J are TRBV15 and TRBJ2-5; maybe TRBD2 (6 bases). V lost 5 bases to trimming and J lost 4 bases, with 14 bases between them. Germline-derived CDR1 and CDR2 are LNHNV and YYDKDF (reference sequence). The CDR3 runs to 14 residues. The CDR3 nucleotides read TGTGCCACCAGCGTTGGGACTTTCCCAGAGACCCAGTACTTC. It specifies CATSVGTFPETQYF.

The sample holds many counts of this clonotype. The rearrangement uses TRBV7-9 and TRBJ2-2, with D perhaps matching TRBD1 (6 bases). Trimming removed 1 base from V and 2 bases from J, with 14 bases in between. CDR1 SEHNR and CDR2 FQNEAQ come from the germline V gene (reference sequence). The length of the CDR3 is 17 residues. CDR3: CASSLVWGHSNTGELFF. The CDR3 region has the DNA TGTGCCAGCAGCTTAGTTTGGGGACACTCCAACACCGGGGAGCTGTTTTTT.

This clonotype was counted only a few times. The chain is built from TRBV27 and TRBJ1-6; D is perhaps TRBD1 (6 bases). Germline values: CDR1 MNHEY, CDR2 SMNVEV (reference sequence). V was pared by 3 bases and J by 9 bases, with 15 bases between. CDR3 length equals 15 residues. The CDR3 nucleotides are TGTGCCAGCAGTTTGCAGGGGAATCGGGTTTCACCCCTCCACTTT. Amino acid sequence: CASSLQGNRVSPLHF.

There are a few counts of this clonotype. V usage is TRBV4-3 and J usage is TRBJ1-2, with 7 bases lining up with TRBD1. In germline, CDR1 is LGHNA, CDR2 YSLEER. This CDR3 region has 15 residues. V lost 4 bases to trimming and J lost 2 bases; unmatched junction nucleotides: 7. The CDR3 is CASSPETGMNYGYTF. The CDR3 nucleotides are TGCGCCAGCAGCCCTGAGACAGGGATGAACTATGGCTACACCTTC.

Worth noting for this clonotype: Being one base from a much bigger clone, this may be a read error. The chain uses TRBV5-3 and TRBJ2-3; 7 bases fit TRBD1. TRBV5-3 is an open reading frame whose function is uncertain. The V gene end was trimmed by 9 bases and the J gene end by 3 bases; junction bases not matched to a gene: 13. This CDR3 has 15 amino acids. CDR3 nucleotides: TGTGCCACCAGCTCATTAGACAGGGAGACAGATACGCAGTATTTT. Translated, it gives CATSSLDRETDTQYF.

This clonotype was picked up a small number of times. A much larger clone is a single base away; this may be a read error. The rearrangement uses TRBV6-5 and TRBJ1-5; 8 bases map to TRBD1. The germline CDR1 and CDR2 sequences are MNHEY and SVGAGI. The CDR3 is 14 amino acids. The chain's CDR3 is CACSLGQAWQPQHF. The CDR3, as DNA: TGTGCCTGCAGTTTGGGACAGGCGTGGCAGCCCCAGCATTTT.

This clonotype was recorded a few times. The chain uses TRBV7-9 and TRBJ2-3, with 12 bases lining up with TRBD2. Unmatched junction bases numbered 6, after V lost 4 bases and J lost 4 bases. The CDR3 has 16 amino acids. CDR1 SEHNR and CDR2 FQNEAQ come from the germline V gene (reference sequence). Here the CDR3 DNA reads TGTGCCAGCAGCTCCAGGACTAGCGGGGTAGCAGATACGCAGTATTTT. Translated, it gives CASSSRTSGVADTQYF.

A remark on this clonotype: A much larger clone is a single base away; this may be a read error. The chain links TRBV19 to TRBJ2-2; no firm D call. Germline CDR1 LNHDA, CDR2 SQIVND (reference sequence). There are 13 residues in the CDR3. The CDR3 nucleotides are TGTGCCAGGAGTACCCAAGGCGCTGGGGAGCTGTTTTTT. This codes for CARSTQGAGELFF. Looking up the rest from reference TRBV19 and TRBJ2-2 gives the full variable domain: DGGITQSPKYLFRKEGQNVTLSCEQNLNHDAMYWYRQDPGQGLRLIYYSQIVNDFQKGDIAEGYSVSREKKESFPLTVTSAQKNPTAFYLCARSTQGAGELFFGEGSRLTVL.

This clonotype has just a few counts. The chain employs TRBV4-3 and TRBJ1-1; 9 bases are a match to TRBD1. V shed 5 bases, J shed 0 bases, and the junction held 4 bases outside the gene matches. Germline V gene sequence: CDR1 LGHNA, CDR2 YSLEER. The CDR3 extends over 15 amino acids. The DNA of the CDR3 is TGCGCCAGCAGCGAGCACAGGGGGCTGAACACTGAAGCTTTCTTT. The encoded protein is CASSEHRGLNTEAFF.

This clonotype has a handful of counts. The chain is built from TRBV9 and TRBJ2-5; D gene uncertain. Germline CDR1 and CDR2: SGDLS and YYNGEE. The CDR3 runs 13 residues. Trimming shortened V by 0 bases and J by 5 bases, and 8 bases separated the two germline ends. CDR3 nucleotide sequence: TGTGCCAGCAGCGTAGCTCTTACTGAGACCCAGTACTTC. Translation gives CASSVALTETQYF. Variable domain in full (rest from reference TRBV9 and TRBJ2-5): DSGVTQTPKHLITATGQRVTLRCSPRSGDLSVYWYQQSLDQGLQFLIQYYNGEERAKGNILERFSAQQFPDLHSELNLSSLELGDSALYFCASSVALTETQYFGPGTRLLVL.

The rearrangement joins TRBV19 to TRBJ1-5; no firm D call. The CDR3 is made up of 15 amino acids. Trimming took 6 bases from V and 4 from J, leaving 16 bases between them. Germline CDR1 and CDR2: LNHDA and SQIVND (reference sequence). The CDR3 sequence: CASSPGPLINQPQHF. The CDR3, as DNA: TGTGCCAGTAGCCCAGGACCGTTGATTAATCAGCCCCAGCATTTT.

This clonotype has only one observation. The chain links TRBV28 to TRBJ2-7; D is unresolved. The assigned J gene may be wrong: the sequence end matches TRBJ2-1 better. Germline V lookup: CDR1 MDHEN, CDR2 SYDVKM. This CDR3 contains 13 residues. As DNA, the CDR3 is TGTGCCAGCAGTGTAATCGACCCCTACGAGCAGTTCTTC. The encoded protein is CASSVIDPYEQFF.

This sequence joins TRBV20-1 and TRBJ2-5; 7 nucleotides align to TRBD1. The germline CDR1 and CDR2 sequences are DFQATT and SNEGSKA (reference sequence). The CDR3 covers 17 residues. The junction had 12 bases not matched to a gene; V was cut back by 0 bases and J by 2 bases. The CDR3 reads CSARDSEPGQWQETQYF. CDR3 nucleotide sequence: TGCAGTGCTAGAGACTCCGAACCGGGACAGTGGCAAGAGACCCAGTACTTC.

As to this clonotype: This may come from a read error, since a much larger clone is one base off. The V call is TRBV20-1, the J call TRBJ1-1, with D maybe TRBD1 (6 bases). Germline V gene data show CDR1 as DFQATT and CDR2 as SNEGSKA (reference sequence). Trimming took off 4 bases at V and 3 bases at J, with 15 bases between the two ends. The CDR3 is 14 amino acids. CDR3 in DNA: TGCAGTGCTAAAGAAACAGGGATGGACACTGAAGCTTTCTTT. It codes for CSAKETGMDTEAFF.

This clonotype came up a few times. The chain employs TRBV30 and TRBJ2-7, with D tentatively TRBD1 or TRBD2 (5 bases each). Germline CDR1 is GTSNPN and CDR2 is SVGIG (reference sequence). V gave up 2 bases and J gave up 0 bases, with 17 bases separating them. This CDR3 region has 16 residues. The CDR3 DNA sequence: TGTGCCTGGAGTAAACGTCCGGGGCAACGCTCCTACGAGCAGTACTTC. This sequence encodes CAWSKRPGQRSYEQYF.

On this clonotype itself: A much larger clone sits a single nucleotide away, making a read error possible. The CDR3 is CSGTSGRLDKNIRYF. CDR3 bases: TGCAGCGGGACTAGCGGGAGGTTGGACAAAAACATTCGGTACTTC. The chain recombines TRBV29-1 with TRBJ2-4; 14 bases map to TRBD2. The CDR3 is made up of 15 amino acids. Germline values: CDR1 SQVTM, CDR2 ANQGSEA.

This clonotype has at least ten counts. The chain carries TRBV25-1 and TRBJ2-1; D call uncertain. The CDR3 has 13 residues. The V gene's germline CDR1 is MGHDK and CDR2 SYGVNS. V was trimmed by 9 bases and J by 9 bases, leaving 18 bases between them. The CDR3 spells CASSRAQVAEQFF. CDR3 nucleotides: TGTGCCAGTAGTAGAGCGCAGGTCGCTGAGCAGTTCTTC.

The rearrangement uses TRBV5-6 and TRBJ1-3; D is ambiguous. The CDR3 is 16 amino acids. Germline loops: CDR1 SGHDT, CDR2 YYEEEE. With 0 bases removed from V and 2 bases from J, the gap between germline ends came to 12 bases. The CDR3 DNA reads TGTGCCAGCAGCTTGGCCGCAGGAGCCCCTGGAAACACCATATATTTT. It specifies CASSLAAGAPGNTIYF.

This clonotype occurred a few times. This sequence joins TRBV5-1 and TRBJ2-7; TRBD1 aligns across 7 bases. There are 14 residues in the CDR3. Germline CDR1 and CDR2: SGHRS and YFSETQ. Trimming took 2 bases from V and 1 from J; bases not matched to a gene: 3. CDR3 sequence (DNA): TGCGCCAGCAGCTTTGACAGGGAATCCTACGAGCAGTACTTC. Amino acid sequence: CASSFDRESYEQYF.

This clonotype was seen many times. The rearrangement uses TRBV6-2 or TRBV6-3 and TRBJ2-3; D not resolved. Trimming took 0 bases from V and 0 from J, leaving 13 bases between them. The CDR3 spans 17 residues. Germline V gene data show CDR1 as MNHEY and CDR2 as SVGEGT. The CDR3: CASSYSTGSESTDTQYF. Written as DNA, the CDR3 is TGTGCCAGCAGTTACTCAACGGGCAGCGAAAGCACAGATACGCAGTATTTT.

This clonotype was counted a single time. A read error may explain this, as a much larger clone is one base away. The chain couples TRBV29-1 to TRBJ2-3; D gene unclear. The CDR3 length is 12 residues. Germline CDR1 and CDR2: SQVTM and ANQGSEA. The CDR3 spells CSVETPPDTRYF. DNA of the CDR3: TGCAGCGTTGAAACCCCCCCAGATACGCGGTATTTT.